This note documents a single T cell receptor (beta chain) sequence. The data stem from a study of blood T cell repertoires in COVID-19. Study information: Collection of acute and convalescent COVID-19 samples took place in the United States, Italy and Spain. T cells, B-cell-depleted T cells, or PBMCs supplied cDNA or gDNA.

This CDR3 spans 12 amino acids. The germline CDR1 and CDR2 sequences are MNHNY and SVGAGI (reference sequence). Trimming removed 10 bases from V and 2 bases from J, with 10 bases in between. Measured with immunoSEQ multiplex PCR; TCRdb has only the in-frame clones, and not every one. In the table there are fewer than 700,000 clones, approximately 88% of which are singletons. V is TRBV6-6 and J is TRBJ2-3; a possible D gene is TRBD2 (6 bases). The origin of this receptor is a woman aged 45-65 years with COVID-19, enrolled during active disease. Sequenced input: peripheral blood. CDR3 nucleotide sequence: TGTGCCACTTCGGGGGACACAGATACGCAGTATTTT. Translating gives CATSGDTDTQYF.